This T cell receptor beta chain is from a study of shared clonotypes between healthy human individuals. The CDR3 runs to 14 residues. V shed 3 bases and J 7 bases; nucleotides not matched to a gene: 5. Germline assignment: CDR1 SGHKS and CDR2 YYEKEE (reference sequence). Here immunoSEQ multiplex PCR was the method, and the copy in TCRdb shows in-frame clones only, minus some. This sample has about 480,000 clones, with 60% to 80% found just once. In its sample, this clone was seen a few times. The rearrangement uses TRBV5-5 and TRBJ2-7; 12 bases are a match to TRBD1. Sequencing was performed on PBMCs. This sequence originates from a woman aged 40 to 50 in good health. Some clones in this sample may be carry-over from other donors' samples. This chain's CDR3 is CASSWGQGAYEQYF. The DNA of the CDR3 is TGTGCCAGCAGCTGGGGACAGGGGGCGTATGAGCAGTACTTC.